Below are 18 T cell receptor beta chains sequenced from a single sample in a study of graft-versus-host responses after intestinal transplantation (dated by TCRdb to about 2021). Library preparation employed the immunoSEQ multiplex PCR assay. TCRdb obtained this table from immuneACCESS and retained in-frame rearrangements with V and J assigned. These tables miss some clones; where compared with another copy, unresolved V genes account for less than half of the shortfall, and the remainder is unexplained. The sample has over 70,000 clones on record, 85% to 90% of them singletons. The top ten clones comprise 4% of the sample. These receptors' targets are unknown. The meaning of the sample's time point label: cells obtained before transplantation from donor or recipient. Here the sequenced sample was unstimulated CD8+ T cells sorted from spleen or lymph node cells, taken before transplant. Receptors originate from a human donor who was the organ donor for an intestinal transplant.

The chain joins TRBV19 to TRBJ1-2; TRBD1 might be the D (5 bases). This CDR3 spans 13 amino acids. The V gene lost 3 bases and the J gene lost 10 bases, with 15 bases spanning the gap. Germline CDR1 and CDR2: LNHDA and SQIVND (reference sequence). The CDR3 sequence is CASSIGGELVYTF. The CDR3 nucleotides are TGTGCCAGTAGTATCGGAGGGGAGCTGGTCTACACCTTC.

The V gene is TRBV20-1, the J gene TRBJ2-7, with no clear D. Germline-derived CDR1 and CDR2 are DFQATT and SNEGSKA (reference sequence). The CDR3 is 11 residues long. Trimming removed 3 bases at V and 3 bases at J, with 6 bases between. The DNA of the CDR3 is TGCAGTGCTAGCGGAGACTACGAGCAGTACGTC. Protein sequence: CSASGDYEQYV.

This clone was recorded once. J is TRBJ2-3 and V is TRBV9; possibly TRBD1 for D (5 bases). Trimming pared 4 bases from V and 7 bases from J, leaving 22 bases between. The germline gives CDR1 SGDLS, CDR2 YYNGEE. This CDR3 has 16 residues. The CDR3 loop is CASSTSTASIFNTQYF. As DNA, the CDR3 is TGTGCCAGCAGCACCTCGACAGCCAGTATATTCAATACGCAGTATTTT.

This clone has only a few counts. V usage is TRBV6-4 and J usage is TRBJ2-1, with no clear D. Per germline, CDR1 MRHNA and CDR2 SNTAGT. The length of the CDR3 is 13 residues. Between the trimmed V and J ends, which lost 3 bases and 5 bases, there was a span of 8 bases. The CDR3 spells CASSETGNNEQFF. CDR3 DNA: TGTGCCAGCAGTGAAACTGGTAACAATGAGCAGTTCTTC.

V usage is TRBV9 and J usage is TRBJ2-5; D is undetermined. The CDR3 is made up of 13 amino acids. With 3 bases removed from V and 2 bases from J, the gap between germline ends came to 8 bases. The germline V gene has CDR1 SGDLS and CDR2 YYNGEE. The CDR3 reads CASSAPQQETQYF. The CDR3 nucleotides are TGTGCCAGCAGCGCCCCGCAGCAAGAGACCCAGTACTTC.

CDR3 nucleotides: TGTGCCAGCAGCTCGCAAGAGACCCAGTACTTC. It specifies CASSSQETQYF. V usage is TRBV11-2 and J usage is TRBJ2-5; D gene uncertain. CDR1 and CDR2 (germline): SGHAT, FQNNGV. Trimming removed 4 bases from V and 2 bases from J, with 2 bases in between. The CDR3 runs 11 residues.

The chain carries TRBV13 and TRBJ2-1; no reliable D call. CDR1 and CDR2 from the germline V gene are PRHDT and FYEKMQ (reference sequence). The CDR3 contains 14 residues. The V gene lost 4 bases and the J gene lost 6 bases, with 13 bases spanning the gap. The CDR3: CASSSMRISNEQFF. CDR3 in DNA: TGTGCCAGCAGCTCTATGAGGATCAGCAATGAGCAGTTCTTC.

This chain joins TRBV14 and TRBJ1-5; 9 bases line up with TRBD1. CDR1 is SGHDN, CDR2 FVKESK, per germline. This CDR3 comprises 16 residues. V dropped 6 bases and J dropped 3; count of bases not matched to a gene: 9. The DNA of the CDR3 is TGTGCCAGCAGACGAAAACAGGGGGCCTTCAATCAGCCCCAGCATTTT. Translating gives CASRRKQGAFNQPQHF. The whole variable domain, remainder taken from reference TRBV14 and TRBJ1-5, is EAGVTQFPSHSVIEKGQTVTLRCDPISGHDNLYWYRRVMGKEIKFLLHFVKESKQDESGMPNNRFLAERTGGTYSTLKVQPAELEDSGVYFCASRRKQGAFNQPQHFGDGTRLSIL.

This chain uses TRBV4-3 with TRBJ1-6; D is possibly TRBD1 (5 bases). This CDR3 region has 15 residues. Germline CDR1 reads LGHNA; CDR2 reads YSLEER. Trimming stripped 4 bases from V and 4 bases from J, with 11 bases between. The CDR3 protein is CASSLDSDYNSPLHF. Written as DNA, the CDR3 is TGCGCCAGCAGCCTTGACAGCGATTATAATTCACCCCTCCACTTT.

CDR3 region: CASKVGSSGANVLTF. The CDR3 DNA follows: TGTGCCAGCAAAGTGGGGAGCTCTGGGGCCAACGTCCTGACTTTC. The rearrangement uses TRBV2 and TRBJ2-6; possible D gene TRBD2, 5 bases. Between the trimmed V and J ends, which lost 7 bases and 0 bases, there was a span of 10 bases. The germline CDR1 and CDR2 sequences are SNHLY and FYNNEI. The CDR3 spans 15 residues.

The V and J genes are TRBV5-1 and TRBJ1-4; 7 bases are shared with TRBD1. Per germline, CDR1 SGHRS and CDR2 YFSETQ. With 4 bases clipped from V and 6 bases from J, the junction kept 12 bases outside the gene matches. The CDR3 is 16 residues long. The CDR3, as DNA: TGCGCCAGCAGCGCTAAAACAGGGGCGCGTCATGAAAAACTGTTTTTT. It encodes CASSAKTGARHEKLFF.

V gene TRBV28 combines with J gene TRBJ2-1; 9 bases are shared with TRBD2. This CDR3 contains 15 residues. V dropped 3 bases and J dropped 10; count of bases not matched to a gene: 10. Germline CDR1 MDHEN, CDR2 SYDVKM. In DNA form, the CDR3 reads TGTGCCAGCAGTTTGATCGGCGGGGGGGGCAACGAGCAGTTCTTC. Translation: CASSLIGGGGNEQFF. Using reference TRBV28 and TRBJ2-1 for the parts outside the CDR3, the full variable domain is DVKVTQSSRYLVKRTGEKVFLECVQDMDHENMFWYRQDPGLGLRLIYFSYDVKMKEKGDIPEGYSVSREKKERFSLILESASTNQTSMYLCASSLIGGGGNEQFFGPGTRLTVL.

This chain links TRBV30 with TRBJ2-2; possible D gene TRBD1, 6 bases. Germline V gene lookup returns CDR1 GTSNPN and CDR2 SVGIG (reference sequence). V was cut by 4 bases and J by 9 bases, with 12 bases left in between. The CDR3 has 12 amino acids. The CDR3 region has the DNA TGTGCCTGGAACCTACAGGGATGGGAGCTGTTTTTT. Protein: CAWNLQGWELFF. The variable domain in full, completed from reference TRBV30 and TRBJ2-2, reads SQTIHQWPATLVQPVGSPLSLECTVEGTSNPNLYWYRQAAGRGLQLLFYSVGIGQISSEVPQNLSASRPQDRQFILSSKKLLLSDSGFYLCAWNLQGWELFFGEGSRLTVL.

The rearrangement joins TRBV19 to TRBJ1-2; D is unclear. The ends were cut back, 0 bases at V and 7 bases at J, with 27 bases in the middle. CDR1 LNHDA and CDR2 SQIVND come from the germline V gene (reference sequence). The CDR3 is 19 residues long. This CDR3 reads CASSIDLEAFETGGSGYTF. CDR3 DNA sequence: TGTGCCAGTAGTATAGATCTAGAAGCGTTTGAGACGGGAGGTTCTGGCTACACCTTC.

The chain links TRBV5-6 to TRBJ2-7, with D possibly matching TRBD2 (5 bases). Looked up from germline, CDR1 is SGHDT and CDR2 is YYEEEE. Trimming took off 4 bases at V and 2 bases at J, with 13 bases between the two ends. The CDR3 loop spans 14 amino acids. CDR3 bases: TGTGCCAGCAGCCCAATAGGAGGCCCCTACGAGCAGTACGTC. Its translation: CASSPIGGPYEQYV.

The DNA for the CDR3 is TGTGCCAGCAGTGAAGGGGGGGGGCCGTGGAATGAGCAGTTCTTC. Amino acid sequence: CASSEGGGPWNEQFF. The chain has TRBV2 and TRBJ2-1, with D perhaps TRBD2 (7 bases). Trimming cost V 1 base and J 7 bases, with 14 bases left between them. The length of the CDR3 is 15 residues. Germline assignment: CDR1 SNHLY and CDR2 FYNNEI.

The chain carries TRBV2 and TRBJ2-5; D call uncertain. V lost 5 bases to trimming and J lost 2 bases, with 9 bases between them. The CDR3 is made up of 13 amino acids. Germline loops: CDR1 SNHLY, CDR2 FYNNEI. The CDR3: CASSLRWQETQYF. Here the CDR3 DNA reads TGTGCCAGCAGTCTACGGTGGCAAGAGACCCAGTACTTC.

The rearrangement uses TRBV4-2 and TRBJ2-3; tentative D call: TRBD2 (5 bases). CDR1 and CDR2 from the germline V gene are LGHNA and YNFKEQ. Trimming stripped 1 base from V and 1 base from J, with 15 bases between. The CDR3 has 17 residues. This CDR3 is CASSQGHERLGTDTQYF. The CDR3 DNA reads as TGTGCCAGCAGCCAAGGGCACGAGCGGCTGGGCACAGATACGCAGTATTTT.